The 16 T cell receptor beta chains in this list originate from one sample, sequenced in a study of blood T cell repertoires in COVID-19. Sequenced by immunoSEQ multiplex PCR; TCRdb stores in-frame clones only, minus some. The profile shows some 200,000 clones, roughly 82% of them singletons. The specimen sequenced was peripheral blood. These receptors originate from a woman aged 40 to 50 who had recovered from COVID-19.

This rearrangement joins TRBV2 to TRBJ2-1, with TRBD1 matching over 9 bases. Unmatched junction bases numbered 2, after V lost 3 bases and J lost 2 bases. The CDR3 length is 15 residues. CDR1 and CDR2 from the germline V gene are SNHLY and FYNNEI. The CDR3 loop is CASSEDRGTYNEQFF. The CDR3 DNA reads as TGTGCCAGCAGTGAGGACAGGGGCACCTACAATGAGCAGTTCTTC.

V and J are TRBV28 and TRBJ2-7; 7 bases match TRBD1. With 5 bases clipped from V and 1 base from J, the junction kept 11 bases outside the gene matches. Germline V gene data show CDR1 as MDHEN and CDR2 as SYDVKM. The CDR3 is 16 amino acids. CDR3 DNA: TGTGCCAGCAGTCTCCTGGACAGGAGAATTTCCTACGAGCAGTACTTC. It specifies CASSLLDRRISYEQYF.

This chain connects TRBV19 to TRBJ2-3; TRBD2 matches at 8 bases. Trimming cost V 6 bases and J 0 bases; bases outside gene matches: 5. This CDR3 region has 15 residues. Looked up from germline, CDR1 is LNHDA and CDR2 is SQIVND (reference sequence). In DNA form, the CDR3 reads TGTGCCAGTAGAGTCCGGGGGGGAAGCACAGATACGCAGTATTTT. Encoded protein: CASRVRGGSTDTQYF.

The rearrangement joins TRBV19 to TRBJ2-5; D possibly corresponds to TRBD1 (5 bases). V lost 1 base to trimming and J lost 4 bases, with 10 bases between them. Germline assignment: CDR1 LNHDA and CDR2 SQIVND (reference sequence). This CDR3 is built from 14 residues. CDR3 loop: CASSIGVQGETQYF. In DNA, the CDR3 is TGTGCCAGTAGTATAGGCGTCCAGGGAGAGACCCAGTACTTC.

This chain's CDR3 is CASSLADGGEKLFF. Written as DNA, the CDR3 is TGCGCCAGCAGCTTGGCGGACGGGGGTGAAAAACTGTTTTTT. This rearrangement joins TRBV5-1 to TRBJ1-4; the D gene is possibly TRBD1 (5 bases). The CDR3 is made up of 14 amino acids. Trimming removed 0 bases at V and 7 bases at J, with 10 bases between. Looked up from germline, CDR1 is SGHRS and CDR2 is YFSETQ.

The chain couples TRBV13 to TRBJ1-2; D may be TRBD1 (6 bases). Germline CDR1 PRHDT, CDR2 FYEKMQ (reference sequence). This CDR3 is 15 amino acids long. V was clipped by 5 bases and J by 6 bases, with 19 bases between them. The CDR3 DNA reads as TGTGCCAGCAGCCGGTGGGGGGGCGCAGACAATGGCTACACCTTC. This translates into CASSRWGGADNGYTF.

In its sample, this clone was seen a few times. This chain uses TRBV18 with TRBJ1-4; 7 bases are a match to TRBD1. The CDR3 has 15 residues. Germline CDR1 and CDR2: KGHSH and LQKENI. The V segment lost 5 bases and the J segment 0 bases; nucleotides outside the gene matches: 3. CDR3 in amino acids: CASSEQGSTNEKLFF. The CDR3 region has the DNA TGTGCCAGCTCAGAACAGGGGTCAACTAATGAAAAACTGTTTTTT.

V is TRBV12-3 or TRBV12-4 and J is TRBJ2-3; unclear D gene. This CDR3 contains 12 residues. Trimming pared 6 bases from V and 0 bases from J, leaving 4 bases between. The CDR3 sequence is CASRYSTDTQYF. The DNA for the CDR3 is TGTGCCAGCAGGTATAGCACAGATACGCAGTATTTT.

In DNA, the CDR3 is TGCGCCAGCAGCCAAGTTGGCAGTCAAGAGACCCAGTACTTC. Amino acids: CASSQVGSQETQYF. This chain uses TRBV4-3 with TRBJ2-5; no firm D call. V lost 1 base and J 2 bases, leaving 8 bases between the germline ends. The CDR3 spans 14 residues. The germline V gene has CDR1 LGHNA and CDR2 YSLEER.

The chain has TRBV4-3 and TRBJ1-4; 7 positions match TRBD1. CDR1 is LGHNA, CDR2 YSLEER, per germline. V lost 5 bases to trimming and J lost 5 bases; unmatched junction nucleotides: 8. The CDR3 covers 15 residues. The CDR3, as DNA: TGCGCCAGCAGCAAGCAATCAGGGGGGAATGAAAAACTGTTTTTT. Protein sequence: CASSKQSGGNEKLFF.

The rearrangement joins TRBV12-3 or TRBV12-4 to TRBJ1-2; D gene uncertain. The V end lost 1 base, the J end lost 8 bases, and 11 bases lay between the germline ends. CDR3 length: 13 residues. CDR3 DNA sequence: TGTGCCAGCAGTTTAGATTTACCAGGAGGCTACACCTTC. Residues: CASSLDLPGGYTF.

V usage is TRBV2 and J usage is TRBJ2-3; the D is unclear. The V end was cut by 4 bases, the J end by 4 bases, with 15 bases between. The CDR3 sequence is 15 residues long. Germline V CDR1 and CDR2: SNHLY, FYNNEI. CDR3 nucleotide sequence: TGTGCCAGCAGTGTCTCCCAACTCCTCGCAGATACGCAGTATTTT. It specifies CASSVSQLLADTQYF.

This clone was detected only once. The chain recombines TRBV9 with TRBJ1-2; 9 bases are a match to TRBD1. Germline trimming cut 3 bases from V and 8 bases from J; bases unmatched to any gene: 2. CDR3 size: 12 residues. CDR1 is SGDLS and CDR2 is YYNGEE in the germline V gene. CDR3 region: CASSGDRVGYTF. The CDR3 nucleotides read TGTGCCAGCAGCGGGGACAGGGTAGGCTACACCTTC.

V is TRBV30 and J is TRBJ2-5; weak D call: TRBD1 (5 bases). Trimming stripped 3 bases from V and 5 bases from J, with 25 bases between. Germline loops: CDR1 GTSNPN, CDR2 SVGIG (reference sequence). The CDR3 length is 17 residues. DNA of the CDR3: TGTGCCTGGAGCCCACCCCCCGGCAGGGTCTCCTTCGAGACCCAGTACTTC. This translates into CAWSPPPGRVSFETQYF.

V and J are TRBV4-3 and TRBJ2-6, with 12 bases matching TRBD2. CDR1 LGHNA and CDR2 YSLEER come from the germline V gene. CDR3 length: 19 residues. V trimming: 3 bases; J trimming: 0 bases; junction bases outside the gene matches: 6. The CDR3 protein is CASSHDILAGGSGANVLTF. The CDR3 nucleotides are TGCGCCAGCAGCCACGATATACTAGCGGGGGGCTCTGGGGCCAACGTCCTGACTTTC.

The chain employs TRBV12-3 or TRBV12-4 and TRBJ1-2; 9 bases match TRBD1. Germline trimming cut 5 bases from V and 3 bases from J; bases unmatched to any gene: 1. The CDR3 totals 13 residues. The chain's CDR3 is CASSRTGDYGYTF. DNA for the CDR3: TGTGCCAGCAGTCGGACAGGGGACTATGGCTACACCTTC.